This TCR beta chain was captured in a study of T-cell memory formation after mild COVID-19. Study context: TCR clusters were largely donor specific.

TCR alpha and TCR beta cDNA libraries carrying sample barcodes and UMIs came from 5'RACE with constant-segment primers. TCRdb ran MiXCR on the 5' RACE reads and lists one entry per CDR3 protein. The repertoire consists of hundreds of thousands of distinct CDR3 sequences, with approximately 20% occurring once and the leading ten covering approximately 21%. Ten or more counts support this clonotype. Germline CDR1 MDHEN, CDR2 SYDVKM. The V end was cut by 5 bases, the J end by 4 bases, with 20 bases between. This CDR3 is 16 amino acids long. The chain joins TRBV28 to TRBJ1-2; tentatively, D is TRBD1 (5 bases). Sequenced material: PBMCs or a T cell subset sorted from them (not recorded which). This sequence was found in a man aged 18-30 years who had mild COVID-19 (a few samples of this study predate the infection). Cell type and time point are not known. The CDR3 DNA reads TGTGCCAGCAGTAGGGGTAGGGACGGTGAAGGCTATGGCTACACCTTC. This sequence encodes CASSRGRDGEGYGYTF.